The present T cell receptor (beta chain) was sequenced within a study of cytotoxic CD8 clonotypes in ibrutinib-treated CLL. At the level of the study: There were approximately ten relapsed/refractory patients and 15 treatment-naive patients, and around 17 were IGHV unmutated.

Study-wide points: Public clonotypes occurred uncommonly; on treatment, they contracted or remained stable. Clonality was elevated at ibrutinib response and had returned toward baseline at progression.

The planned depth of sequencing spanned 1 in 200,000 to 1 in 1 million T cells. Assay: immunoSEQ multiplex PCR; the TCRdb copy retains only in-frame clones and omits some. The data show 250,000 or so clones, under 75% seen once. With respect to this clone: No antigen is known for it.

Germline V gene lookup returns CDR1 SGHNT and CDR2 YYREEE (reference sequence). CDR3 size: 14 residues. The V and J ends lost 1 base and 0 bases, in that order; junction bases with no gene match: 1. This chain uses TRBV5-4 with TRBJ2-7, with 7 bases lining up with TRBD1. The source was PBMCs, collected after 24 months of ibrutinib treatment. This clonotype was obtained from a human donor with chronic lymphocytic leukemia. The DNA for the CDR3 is TGTGCCAGCAGCTTGTGGGACAGCTCCTACGAGCAGTACTTC. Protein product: CASSLWDSSYEQYF. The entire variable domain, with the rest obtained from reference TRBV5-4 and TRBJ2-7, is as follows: ETGVTQSPTHLIKTRGQQVTLRCSSQSGHNTVSWYQQALGQGPQFIFQYYREEENGRGNFPPRFSGLQFPNYSSELNVNALELDDSALYLCASSLWDSSYEQYFGPGTRLTVT.